This T cell receptor (beta chain) was obtained from a study of blood T cell repertoires in COVID-19. On the study more broadly: Sites in the United States, Italy and Spain provided acute and convalescent COVID-19 samples. T cells, B-cell-depleted T cells, or PBMCs provided the cDNA or gDNA that served as material.

CDR1 is SGHVS and CDR2 is FQNEAQ in the germline V gene. With 5 bases clipped from V and 5 bases from J, the junction kept 9 bases outside the gene matches. The CDR3 is made up of 14 amino acids. Produced via immunoSEQ multiplex PCR; TCRdb's table is partial and in-frame only. The repertoire holds approximately 280,000 clones, approximately 88% seen once, with just under 9.5% in the top ten. In its sample, this clone was seen once. The sample consisted of peripheral blood. The rearrangement joins TRBV7-8 to TRBJ2-7, with 7 positions matching TRBD1. The sequence derives from a man between 18 and 29 years old with active or convalescent COVID-19. DNA of the CDR3: TGTGCCAGCAGCGCCACAATCGGGACAGACGAGCAGTACTTC. Its translation: CASSATIGTDEQYF.